Included here is one T cell receptor beta chain sequence, with context. The data were obtained in a study of blood T cell repertoires in COVID-19. Overall study context: Collection of acute and convalescent COVID-19 samples took place in the United States, Italy and Spain. PBMCs, B-cell-depleted T cells, or T cells provided the cDNA or gDNA that made up the material.

The germline gives CDR1 LNHDA, CDR2 SQIVND (reference sequence). V dropped 4 bases and J dropped 7 bases, with 17 bases sitting between them. The CDR3 has 16 amino acids. In the study's own analysis: Reference gene primers were amplified, and this amplification served to estimate nucleated cell counts. Assay: immunoSEQ multiplex PCR; the TCRdb copy retains only in-frame clones and omits some. For V, J and clone size, that table is used; D and trimming come from the DNA. The sample includes 350,000 to 450,000 clones, 89% seen only once; the top ten take 0.95% to 1.5%. The specimen was peripheral blood. This TCR was recovered from a man aged 40-50 years with acute or convalescent COVID-19. V gene TRBV19 combines with J gene TRBJ1-6; no clear D gene. CDR3 residues: CASSNKETPANSPLHF. The DNA for the CDR3 is TGTGCCAGTAGTAATAAGGAGACGCCGGCCAATTCACCCCTCCACTTT.